This TCR beta chain was observed in a study of blood T cells in healthy people across ages. The use of a sample-barcoded 5' primer and a J-beta primer mix characterized a second PCR of 7 to 11 cycles. TCRdb itself ran the 5' RACE reads through MiXCR, one entry per CDR3 protein. The top ten clones hold about 8% of a sample with some 1.5 million distinct CDR3 sequences, roughly 27% of them seen once. Overall study results and limits: Observed TCR beta diversity per million T cells went down as age went up. This fall followed a roughly linear course with age.

There were healthy Caucasian individuals from Russia, aged roughly 6 to 95, serving as donors. Roughly 10 milliliters of peripheral blood were drawn from each donor into EDTA-treated tubes. Per germline, CDR1 LGHNT and CDR2 FRNRAP. The V and J ends lost 7 bases and 6 bases respectively, with 16 bases between them. This CDR3 contains 14 residues. As to this clonotype: Its antigen is not identified.

Material: blood. The sequence came from a young woman in good health. The genes are TRBV12-5 and TRBJ1-5; TRBD1 is a possible D gene (5 bases). This CDR3 is CASALSGGGQPQHF. CDR3 bases: TGTGCTAGTGCCCTTTCGGGGGGAGGTCAGCCCCAGCATTTT.